The 12 T cell receptor beta chains below were found in one sample sequenced in a study of early T cells in non-severe SARS-CoV-2 infection. TCRdb reanalysed the 5' RACE reads using MiXCR and keeps one entry per CDR3 protein. The sample consists of roughly 66,000 distinct CDR3 sequences, over 8% of them appearing once. The sequenced sample was whole blood. These receptors were obtained from an adult who was a healthcare worker with PCR-confirmed SARS-CoV-2 infection or an uninfected control (not recorded which).

This clonotype was observed a few times. This chain connects TRBV5-6 to TRBJ2-5; no clear D gene. CDR3 size: 12 residues. Germline lookup yields CDR1 SGHDT and CDR2 YYEEEE. Trimming removed 0 bases from V and 5 bases from J, with 5 bases in between. The CDR3 here is CASSLDAETQYF. For the CDR3, the DNA is TGTGCCAGCAGCTTGGATGCGGAGACCCAGTACTTC.

The CDR3 DNA reads as TGCGCCAGCAGCGTAGGGAACTCTGGAAACACCATATATTTT. It yields the protein CASSVGNSGNTIYF. The chain carries TRBV5-1 and TRBJ1-3; D gene ambiguous. Germline CDR1 reads SGHRS; CDR2 reads YFSETQ. The length of the CDR3 is 14 residues. Trimming shortened V by 4 bases and J by 0 bases, and 8 bases separated the two germline ends.

This clonotype turned up a few times. The V gene is TRBV7-3, the J gene TRBJ2-6; D may correspond to TRBD1 or TRBD2 (6 bases each). The CDR3 consists of 16 residues. Germline values: CDR1 SGHTA, CDR2 FQGTGA. Trimming stripped 3 bases from V and 2 bases from J, with 11 bases between. The CDR3 region is CASSFLRGAGANVLTF. The DNA for the CDR3 is TGTGCCAGCAGCTTCCTGAGGGGGGCTGGGGCCAACGTCCTGACTTTC.

There are a few counts of this clonotype. The chain employs TRBV30 and TRBJ2-7; D is unresolved. Trimming pared 3 bases from V and 2 bases from J, leaving 11 bases between. CDR1 and CDR2 (germline): GTSNPN, SVGIG (reference sequence). The CDR3 loop spans 13 amino acids. The CDR3: CAWSVIGAYEQYF. The CDR3 nucleotides are TGTGCCTGGAGCGTCATTGGGGCCTACGAGCAGTACTTC.

This clonotype showed up many times. The rearrangement joins TRBV20-1 to TRBJ2-3; D possibly corresponds to TRBD2 (5 bases). This CDR3 has 15 amino acids. Trimming took off 5 bases at V and 1 base at J, with 16 bases between the two ends. Germline CDR1 DFQATT, CDR2 SNEGSKA (reference sequence). The CDR3 coding sequence is TGCAGTGCTGTACTAGGAGGAGTTGGCACAGATACGCAGTATTTT. It specifies CSAVLGGVGTDTQYF.

This clonotype has more than one count but fewer than ten. J is TRBJ2-5 and V is TRBV6-5; D might be TRBD2 (5 bases). The germline gives CDR1 MNHEY, CDR2 SVGAGI. V gave up 2 bases and J gave up 3 bases, with 13 bases separating them. This CDR3 is built from 15 residues. CDR3 bases: TGTGCCAGCAGTTACCGGCCGGGAAGGGAAGAGACCCAGTACTTC. Amino acids: CASSYRPGREETQYF.

This clonotype was seen repeatedly, ten times or more. This chain uses TRBV28 with TRBJ2-2; 7 bases are shared with TRBD2. The CDR3 runs 16 residues. Germline values: CDR1 MDHEN, CDR2 SYDVKM. Trimming took 3 bases from V and 2 from J; bases not matched to a gene: 6. CDR3 sequence (DNA): TGTGCCAGCAGTTTGGTTCCTAGCGGAAACACCGGGGAGCTGTTTTTT. Its translation is CASSLVPSGNTGELFF. The complete variable domain, with remaining parts taken from reference TRBV28 and TRBJ2-2, reads DVKVTQSSRYLVKRTGEKVFLECVQDMDHENMFWYRQDPGLGLRLIYFSYDVKMKEKGDIPEGYSVSREKKERFSLILESASTNQTSMYLCASSLVPSGNTGELFFGEGSRLTVL.

This clonotype was observed at least ten times. This chain links TRBV20-1 with TRBJ2-7, with 12 bases fitting TRBD2. This CDR3 is 16 amino acids long. Germline CDR1 reads DFQATT; CDR2 reads SNEGSKA (reference sequence). With V trimmed by 6 bases and J by 6 bases, 15 bases remained unmatched. The DNA of the CDR3 is TGCAGTGCCCCCGACAGGGCAACTAGCGGGAGGAGCGAGCAGTACTTC. It encodes CSAPDRATSGRSEQYF.

The sample holds a few counts of this clonotype. This sequence joins TRBV20-1 and TRBJ2-7; D remains ambiguous. Per germline, CDR1 DFQATT and CDR2 SNEGSKA (reference sequence). This CDR3 is 14 amino acids long. V was clipped by 3 bases and J by 4 bases, with 16 bases between them. The CDR3 loop reads CSASFPSLLYEQYF. CDR3 nucleotide sequence: TGCAGTGCTAGTTTTCCCAGCCTCTTGTACGAGCAGTACTTC.

The V call is TRBV29-1, the J call TRBJ1-2; D possibly corresponds to TRBD1 (5 bases). V was clipped by 7 bases and J by 8 bases, with 14 bases between them. Germline loops: CDR1 SQVTM, CDR2 ANQGSEA. The CDR3 is made up of 11 amino acids. The CDR3 coding sequence is TGCAGCGGCGGCAGGGCGTCCGGCTACACCTTC. This sequence encodes CSGGRASGYTF. The full variable domain, in which reference TRBV29-1 and TRBJ1-2 provide the parts outside the CDR3, is SAVISQKPSRDICQRGTSLTIQCQVDSQVTMMFWYRQQPGQSLTLIATANQGSEATYESGFVIDKFPISRPNLTFSTLTVSNMSPEDSSIYLCSGGRASGYTFGSGTRLTVV.

This clonotype has just a few counts. This chain links TRBV30 with TRBJ1-2, with a weak D call TRBD1 (6 bases). Trimming shortened V by 1 base and J by 3 bases, and 21 bases separated the two germline ends. Germline V lookup: CDR1 GTSNPN, CDR2 SVGIG (reference sequence). This CDR3 spans 17 amino acids. CDR3 bases: TGTGCCTGGAGTGCTACAGGGATGGCTGGACTGGACTATGGCTACACCTTC. It codes for CAWSATGMAGLDYGYTF. Based on the CDR3 plus reference TRBV30 and TRBJ1-2, the full variable domain is SQTIHQWPATLVQPVGSPLSLECTVEGTSNPNLYWYRQAAGRGLQLLFYSVGIGQISSEVPQNLSASRPQDRQFILSSKKLLLSDSGFYLCAWSATGMAGLDYGYTFGSGTRLTVV.

This clonotype has ten or more counts. V and J are TRBV20-1 and TRBJ2-1; D gene unclear. Germline V lookup: CDR1 DFQATT, CDR2 SNEGSKA (reference sequence). This CDR3 contains 13 residues. The germline V and J ends were trimmed by 4 bases and 2 bases, with 9 bases remaining between them. In DNA, the CDR3 is TGCAGTGCTAACGCCGGACCCTACAATGAGCAGTTCTTC. Its translation is CSANAGPYNEQFF.